A selection of T cell receptor beta chains follows, all from one sample in a study of blood T cell repertoires in COVID-19. Sequenced by immunoSEQ multiplex PCR; TCRdb stores in-frame clones only, minus some. The sample lists more than 300,000 clones, roughly 90% occurring once. Material: peripheral blood. The receptors derive from a man younger than 35 who had recovered from COVID-19. Each CDR3 is given with its conserved first and last residue. Fields, in order: CDR3 DNA, CDR3 protein, clone size, D gene, J gene, V gene. D genes are given only for firm matches. Not all rows give a size; the values are once, few, many and, for expanded clones, a class.

DNA: TGTGCCAGCAGCTCCCGCCCGGGAGCCGGAGGCCATCAGCCCCAGCATTTT; CDR3: CASSSRPGAGGHQPQHF; size: -; D: -; J: TRBJ1-5; V: TRBV5-4
DNA: TGTGCCAGCAGCTTCTATGCTAGCCAAGAGACCCAGTACTTC; CDR3: CASSFYASQETQYF; size: once; D: -; J: TRBJ2-5; V: TRBV13
DNA: TGTGCCAGCAGCCCTCAGACAGGGGATATTAACTATGGCTACACCTTC; CDR3: CASSPQTGDINYGYTF; size: -; D: TRBD1; J: TRBJ1-2; V: TRBV7-9
DNA: TGTGCCAGTAGGGTTCCTGAGGGCAGAAACTATGGCTACACCTTC; CDR3: CASRVPEGRNYGYTF; size: -; D: -; J: TRBJ1-2; V: TRBV19
DNA: TGTGCCAGTAGCTCACAGGGGGCGAGGGCAGATACGCAGTATTTT; CDR3: CASSSQGARADTQYF; size: -; D: TRBD1; J: TRBJ2-3; V: TRBV19
DNA: TGTGCCAGCAGTTTGAAACTAGAGGTTGGGACCCAGTACTTC; CDR3: CASSLKLEVGTQYF; size: -; D: -; J: TRBJ2-5; V: TRBV6-2/TRBV6-3
DNA: TGTGCCAGCAGGAGCGGGGGGGCCCACTCCGAGCAGTACTTC; CDR3: CASRSGGAHSEQYF; size: -; D: TRBD2; J: TRBJ2-7; V: TRBV2
DNA: TGTGCCAGCAGCTCAGGACTCTATAATTCACCCCTCCACTTT; CDR3: CASSSGLYNSPLHF; size: -; D: -; J: TRBJ1-6; V: TRBV5-6
DNA: TGTGCCAGCTCACCATCGACAGATCTTAACTATGGCTACACCTTC; CDR3: CASSPSTDLNYGYTF; size: -; D: -; J: TRBJ1-2; V: TRBV18
DNA: TGCGCCAGCAGCCCGGTGAGCGCCCAATACTCCTACGAGCAGTACTTC; CDR3: CASSPVSAQYSYEQYF; size: -; D: -; J: TRBJ2-7; V: TRBV5-1
DNA: TGTGCCAGCAGCCATTGGACACTTGAGCAGTTCTTC; CDR3: CASSHWTLEQFF; size: -; D: -; J: TRBJ2-1; V: TRBV14
DNA: TGCGCCAGCAGCCAAGATGGGGCAGGGGGGAATGAAAAACTGTTTTTT; CDR3: CASSQDGAGGNEKLFF; size: -; D: TRBD1; J: TRBJ1-4; V: TRBV4-3